This entry features one TCR beta chain sequence. This specimen belongs to a study of shared clonotypes between healthy human individuals. Across the whole study: The plates for each donor numbered three CD4 naive, three CD4 memory, two CD8 naive and one CD8 memory.

Investigators spread the genomic DNA of each subset evenly over several immunoSEQ plates. Using immunoSEQ multiplex PCR, the repertoire was profiled, and TCRdb retains in-frame clones only, with some absent. The sample shows some 2.3 million clones, just over 90% of them seen only once. V dropped 7 bases and J dropped 1 base, with 15 bases sitting between them. CDR1 is MDHEN and CDR2 is SYDVKM in the germline V gene. The CDR3 is 15 residues long. The sequence derives from a man in his late teens or twenties in good health. Some clones in this sample may be carry-over from other donors' samples. The genes are TRBV28 and TRBJ2-3; D possibly matches TRBD1 or TRBD2 (5 bases each). Sequencing used naive CD4+ T cells from PBMCs. Indicated subset: CD45RA+ positively selected. The CDR3 reads CASNPGDGRTDTQYF. The CDR3 bases are TGTGCCAGCAATCCCGGGGACGGTCGCACAGATACGCAGTATTTT.